This TCR beta chain was recovered during a study of a mutant IDH1 vaccine in newly diagnosed glioma (dated by TCRdb to about 2021). In the study overall: Vaccination was initiated 4-6 weeks after radiotherapy alone, or concurrently with temozolomide cycles in the chemotherapy-containing groups. Of the roughly 34 treated patients, around 62% were male and approximately 38% were female, and a mean age of approximately 40 years was recorded. Before enrollment, most patients had been given radiochemotherapy with temozolomide as standard therapy, while the rest had received either radiotherapy alone or temozolomide alone. Visit V12 was the week-35 safety follow-up and visit V13 was the week-47 end of study. Peripheral blood was collected at six visits: V03 (baseline), V05, V07, V10, V12 and V13. Longitudinal TCRB deep sequencing was performed for about 25 treated patients wherever samples were available for exploratory analyses. The paper's findings and limits, for the study overall: Changes in the top peripheral T cell clonotypes picked up by TCRB sequencing did not appear to be linked to pseudoprogression. Immune responses induced by the vaccine were seen in approximately 92% of patients across multiple MHC alleles. Selection of PBMC samples for TCRB deep sequencing was based on availability. According to the authors, sample limitations meant that analyses of patient blood samples could not be reproduced.

Per the publication, the time point label means: week 35, safety follow-up. Each vaccine dose was 300 ug of a 20-mer mutant IDH1 peptide in Montanide, given subcutaneously with topical imiquimod. Eight vaccinations were administered to patients in weeks 1, 3, 5, 7, 11, 15, 19 and 23, corresponding to visits V03 through V10. Donors had newly diagnosed WHO grade 3 or 4 IDH1-mutant astrocytomas with loss of nuclear ATRX. The samples were drawn from NOA16, a multicentre, single-arm, open-label phase I trial in Germany that tested a mutant IDH1 peptide vaccine in humans for the first time. Genomic DNA for TCRB sequencing was isolated from EDTA blood with the DNeasy Blood and Tissue Kit. The V end loses 1 base and the J end loses 5 bases, and a stretch of 8 bases separates them. From the cysteine up to the phenylalanine, the CDR3 has a length of 12 residues. Only the CDR3 part of the read is kept: 36 bases, read in frame from the first base. For CDR1 and CDR2, the germline V gene (reference sequence) lists GTSNPN and SVGIG.

Receptor amplification or capture employed the immunoSEQ multiplex PCR assay. Following the manufacturer's protocol, the hsTCRB Kit was used to amplify rearranged TCR beta chain sequences. An Illumina MiSeq was used to sequence the TCRB libraries. The published analysis was carried out like this. The proprietary platform of the kit vendor was used for demultiplexing, trimming and gene mapping. In TCRdb, the immuneACCESS table is reduced to in-frame sequences with V and J assigned. These tables do not hold every clone; where another copy was compared, an unresolved V gene accounts for under half, and the others remain unexplained. From that table come the V and J calls and clone size; the DNA was used to work out D and trimming. The sample table contains nearly 55,000 clones; only one count was recorded for around 84% of them. The ten largest clones add up to approximately 4% of the sample. About this clone: The antigen it recognizes is unknown. The input lacks base qualities; no much larger clone sits a single base away.

This sequence was found in a woman aged 18 to 35 with glioma. The material was PBMCs, obtained from a glioma patient whose treatment included an IDH1 peptide vaccine. The chain is assembled from TRBV30 and TRBJ2-5; TRBD2 is possibly the D segment (5 matching bases). CDR3 reads: CAWSGGRETQYF. The base sequence is TGTGCCTGGAGTGGAGGGCGGGAGACCCAGTACTTC.